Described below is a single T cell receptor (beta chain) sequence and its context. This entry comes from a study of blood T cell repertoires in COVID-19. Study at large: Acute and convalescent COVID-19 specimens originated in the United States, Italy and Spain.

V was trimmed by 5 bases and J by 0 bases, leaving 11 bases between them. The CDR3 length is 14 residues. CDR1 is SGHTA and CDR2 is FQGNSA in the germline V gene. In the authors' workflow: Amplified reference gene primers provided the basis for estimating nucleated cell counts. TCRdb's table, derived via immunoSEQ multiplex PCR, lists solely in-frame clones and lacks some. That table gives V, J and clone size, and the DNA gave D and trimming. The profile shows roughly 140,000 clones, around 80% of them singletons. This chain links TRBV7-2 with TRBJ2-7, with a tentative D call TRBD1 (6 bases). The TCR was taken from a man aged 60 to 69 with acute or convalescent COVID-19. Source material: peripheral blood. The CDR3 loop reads CASSTTGNSYEQYF. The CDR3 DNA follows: TGTGCCAGCAGCACTACAGGGAACTCCTACGAGCAGTACTTC.